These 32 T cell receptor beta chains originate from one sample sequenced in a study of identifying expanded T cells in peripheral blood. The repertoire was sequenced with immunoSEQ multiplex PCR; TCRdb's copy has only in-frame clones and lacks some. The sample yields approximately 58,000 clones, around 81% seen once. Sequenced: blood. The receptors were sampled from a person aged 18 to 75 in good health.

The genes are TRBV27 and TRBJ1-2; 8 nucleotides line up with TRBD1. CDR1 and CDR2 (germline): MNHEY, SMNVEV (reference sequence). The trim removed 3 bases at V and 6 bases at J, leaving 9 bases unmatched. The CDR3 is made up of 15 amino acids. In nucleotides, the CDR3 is TGTGCCAGCAGTTTCTCTGGACAGGGAGGGGATGGCTACACCTTC. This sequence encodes CASSFSGQGGDGYTF.

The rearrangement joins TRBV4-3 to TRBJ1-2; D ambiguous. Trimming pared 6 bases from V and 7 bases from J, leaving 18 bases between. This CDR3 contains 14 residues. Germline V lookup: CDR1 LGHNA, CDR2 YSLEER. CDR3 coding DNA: TGCGCCAGCAGTCCGACGGAGGGAGCTGGTGGCTACACCTTC. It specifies CASSPTEGAGGYTF.

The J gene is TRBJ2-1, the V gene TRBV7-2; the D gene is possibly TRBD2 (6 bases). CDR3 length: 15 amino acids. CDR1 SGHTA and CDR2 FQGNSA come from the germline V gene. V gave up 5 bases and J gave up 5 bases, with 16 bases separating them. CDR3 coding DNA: TGTGCCAGCAGCCCCCTCCGGGCGGGAAACAATGAGCAGTTCTTC. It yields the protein CASSPLRAGNNEQFF. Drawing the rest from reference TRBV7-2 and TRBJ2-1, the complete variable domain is GAGVSQSPSNKVTEKGKDVELRCDPISGHTALYWYRQSLGQGLEFLIYFQGNSAPDKSGLPSDRFSAERTGGSVSTLTIQRTQQEDSAVYLCASSPLRAGNNEQFFGPGTRLTVL.

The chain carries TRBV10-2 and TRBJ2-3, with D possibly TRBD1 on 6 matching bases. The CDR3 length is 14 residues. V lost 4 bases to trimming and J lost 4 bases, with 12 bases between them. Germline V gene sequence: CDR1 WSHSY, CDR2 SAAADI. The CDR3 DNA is TGCGCCAGCAGTGGTGTAGGGGGTGCAGATACGCAGTATTTT. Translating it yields CASSGVGGADTQYF.

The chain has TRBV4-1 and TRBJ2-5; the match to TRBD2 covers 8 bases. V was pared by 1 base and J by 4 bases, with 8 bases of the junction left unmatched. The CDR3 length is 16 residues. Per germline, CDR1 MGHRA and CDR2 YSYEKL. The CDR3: CASSQVAGGGGETQYF. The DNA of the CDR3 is TGCGCCAGCAGCCAAGTTGCGGGAGGAGGGGGAGAGACCCAGTACTTC.

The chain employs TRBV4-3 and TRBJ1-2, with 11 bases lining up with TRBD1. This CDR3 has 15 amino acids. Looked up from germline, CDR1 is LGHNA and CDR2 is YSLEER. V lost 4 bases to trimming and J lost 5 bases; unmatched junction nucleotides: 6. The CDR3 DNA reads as TGCGCCAGCAGCCCCGGACAGGGGGCTTCGTATGGCTACACCTTC. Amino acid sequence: CASSPGQGASYGYTF.

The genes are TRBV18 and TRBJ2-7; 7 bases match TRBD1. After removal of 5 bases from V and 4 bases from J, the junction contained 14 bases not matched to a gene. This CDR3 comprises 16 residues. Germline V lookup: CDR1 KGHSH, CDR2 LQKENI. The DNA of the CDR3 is TGTGCCAGCTCATCACAACCGACAGGGAGTAAGTACGAGCAGTACTTC. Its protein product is CASSSQPTGSKYEQYF.

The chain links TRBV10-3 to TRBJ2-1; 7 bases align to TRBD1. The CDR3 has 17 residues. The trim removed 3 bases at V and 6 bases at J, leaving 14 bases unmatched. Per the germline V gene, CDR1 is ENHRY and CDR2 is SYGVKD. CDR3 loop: CAISDLTGKSVGNEQFF. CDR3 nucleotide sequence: TGTGCCATCAGTGATTTGACAGGGAAAAGCGTCGGCAATGAGCAGTTCTTC.

This chain's CDR3 is CASSLDRHSGANVLTF. CDR3 DNA: TGTGCCAGCAGCTTAGACAGACACTCTGGGGCCAACGTCCTGACTTTC. The chain recombines TRBV7-3 with TRBJ2-6; possible D gene TRBD1, 5 bases. The germline V gene encodes CDR1 SGHTA and CDR2 FQGTGA. The germline V and J ends were trimmed by 2 bases and 0 bases, with 8 bases remaining between them. The CDR3 has 16 amino acids.

The CDR3, as DNA: TGTGCCAGCAGCTTGGCGGCTAGCGGGAGATGGGAGACCCAGTACTTC. Amino acids: CASSLAASGRWETQYF. The rearrangement joins TRBV5-5 to TRBJ2-5; 10 bases line up with TRBD2. Trimming took 0 bases from V and 5 from J; bases not matched to a gene: 7. This CDR3 comprises 16 residues. Germline values: CDR1 SGHKS, CDR2 YYEKEE (reference sequence).

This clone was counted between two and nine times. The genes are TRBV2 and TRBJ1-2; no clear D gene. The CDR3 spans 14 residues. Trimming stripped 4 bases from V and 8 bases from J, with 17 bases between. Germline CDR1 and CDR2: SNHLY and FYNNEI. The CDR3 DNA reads TGTGCCAGCAGTGTTCTCCTCGGACGCGAAGGCTACACCTTC. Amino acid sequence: CASSVLLGREGYTF.

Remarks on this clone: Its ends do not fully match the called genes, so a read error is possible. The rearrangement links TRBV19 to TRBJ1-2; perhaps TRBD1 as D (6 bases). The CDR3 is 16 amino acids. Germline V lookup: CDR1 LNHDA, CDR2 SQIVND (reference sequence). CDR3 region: CASSIDRWTEANGCTF. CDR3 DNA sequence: TGTGCCAGTAGTATAGACCGCTGGACAGAGGCGAATGGCTGCACCTTC.

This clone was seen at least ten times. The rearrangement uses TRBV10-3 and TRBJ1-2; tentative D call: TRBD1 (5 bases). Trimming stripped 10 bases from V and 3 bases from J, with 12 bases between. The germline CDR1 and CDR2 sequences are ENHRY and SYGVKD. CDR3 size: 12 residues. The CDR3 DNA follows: TGTGCCACCTCGAGAGGGGACTATGGCTACACCTTC. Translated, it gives CATSRGDYGYTF.

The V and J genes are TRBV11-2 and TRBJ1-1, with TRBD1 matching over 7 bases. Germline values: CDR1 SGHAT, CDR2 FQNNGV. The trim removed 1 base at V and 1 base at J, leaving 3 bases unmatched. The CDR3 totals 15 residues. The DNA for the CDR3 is TGTGCCAGCAGCTTAGCAGCAGGGGGGAACACTGAAGCTTTCTTT. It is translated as CASSLAAGGNTEAFF.

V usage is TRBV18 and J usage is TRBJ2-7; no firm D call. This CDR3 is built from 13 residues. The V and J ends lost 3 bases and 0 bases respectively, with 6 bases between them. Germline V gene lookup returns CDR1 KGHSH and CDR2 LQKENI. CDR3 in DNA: TGTGCCAGCTCACCTCTGGCCTCCTACGAGCAGTACGTC. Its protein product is CASSPLASYEQYV.

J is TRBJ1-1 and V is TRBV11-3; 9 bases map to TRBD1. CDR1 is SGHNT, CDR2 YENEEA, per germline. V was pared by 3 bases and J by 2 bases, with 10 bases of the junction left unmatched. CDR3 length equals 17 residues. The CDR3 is CASSFQDRGLVNTEAFF. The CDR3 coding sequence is TGTGCCAGCAGCTTCCAGGACAGGGGTCTTGTTAACACTGAAGCTTTCTTT.

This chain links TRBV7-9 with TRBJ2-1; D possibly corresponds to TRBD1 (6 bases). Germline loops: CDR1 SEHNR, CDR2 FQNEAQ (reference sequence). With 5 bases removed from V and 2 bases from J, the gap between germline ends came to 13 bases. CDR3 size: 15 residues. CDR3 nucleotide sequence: TGTGCCAGCAGCCCCCCGTCAGGGGCCTACAATGAGCAGTTCTTC. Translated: CASSPPSGAYNEQFF.

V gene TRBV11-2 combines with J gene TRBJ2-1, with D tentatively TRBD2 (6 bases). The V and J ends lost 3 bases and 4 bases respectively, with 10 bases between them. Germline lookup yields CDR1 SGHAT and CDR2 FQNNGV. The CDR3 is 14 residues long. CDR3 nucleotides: TGTGCCAGCAGCTTTGGTGGAGGGTACAATGAGCAGTTCTTC. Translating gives CASSFGGGYNEQFF.

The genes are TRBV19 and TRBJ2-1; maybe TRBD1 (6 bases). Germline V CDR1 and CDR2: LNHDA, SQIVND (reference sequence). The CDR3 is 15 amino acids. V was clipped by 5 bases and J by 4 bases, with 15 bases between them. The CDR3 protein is CASSSDRSAYNEQFF. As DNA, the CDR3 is TGTGCCAGTAGTTCGGACAGATCGGCATACAATGAGCAGTTCTTC.

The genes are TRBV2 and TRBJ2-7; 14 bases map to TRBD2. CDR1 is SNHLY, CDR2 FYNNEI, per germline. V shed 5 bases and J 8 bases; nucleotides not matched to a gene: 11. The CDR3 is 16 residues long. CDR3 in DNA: TGTGCCAGCAGTTCGACTAGCGGGGGGGCCGAGGCGAAGCAGTACGTC. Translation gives CASSSTSGGAEAKQYV.

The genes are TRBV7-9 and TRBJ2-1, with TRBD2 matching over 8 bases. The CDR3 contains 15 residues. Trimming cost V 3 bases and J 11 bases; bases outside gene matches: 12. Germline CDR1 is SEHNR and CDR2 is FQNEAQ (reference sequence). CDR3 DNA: TGTGCCAGCAGCTTCGAGCGGGGGCTTGATCGGAAGCAGTTCTTC. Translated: CASSFERGLDRKQFF.

The CDR3 nucleotides read TGTGCCAGCAGAAGGCCGGGAACAGGGGGCACGAATCAGCCCCAGCATTTT. Amino acid sequence: CASRRPGTGGTNQPQHF. The V gene is TRBV21-1, the J gene TRBJ1-5; no check of the table's D call, TRBD1, against the DNA was made. TRBV21-1 is a documented pseudogene. The CDR3 is made up of 17 amino acids.

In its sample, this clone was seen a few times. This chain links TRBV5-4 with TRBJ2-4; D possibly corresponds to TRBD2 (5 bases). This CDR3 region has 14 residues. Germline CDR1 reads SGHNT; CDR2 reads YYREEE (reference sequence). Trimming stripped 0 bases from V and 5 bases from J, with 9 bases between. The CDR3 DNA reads TGTGCCAGCAGCTTGGCGGGAACCCAAAACATTCAGTACTTC. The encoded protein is CASSLAGTQNIQYF.

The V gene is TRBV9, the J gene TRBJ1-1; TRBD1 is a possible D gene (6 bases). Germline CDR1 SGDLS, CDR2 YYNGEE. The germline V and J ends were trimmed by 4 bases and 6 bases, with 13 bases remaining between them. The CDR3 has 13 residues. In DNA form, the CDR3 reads TGTGCCAGCAGCTCAGGGGAGGGCGCTGAAGCTTTCTTT. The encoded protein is CASSSGEGAEAFF.

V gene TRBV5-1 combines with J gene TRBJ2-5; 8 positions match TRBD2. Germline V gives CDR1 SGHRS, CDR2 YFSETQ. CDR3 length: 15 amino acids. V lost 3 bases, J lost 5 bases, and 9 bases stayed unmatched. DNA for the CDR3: TGCGCCAGCAGCTCAACCCGTAGCGGGGCGGAGACCCAGTACTTC. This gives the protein CASSSTRSGAETQYF.

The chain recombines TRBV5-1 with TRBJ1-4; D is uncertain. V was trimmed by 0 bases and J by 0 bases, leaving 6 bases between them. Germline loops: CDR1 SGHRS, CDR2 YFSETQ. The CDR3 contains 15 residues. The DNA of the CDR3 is TGCGCCAGCAGCTTGGCAAGAACAACTAATGAAAAACTGTTTTTT. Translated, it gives CASSLARTTNEKLFF.

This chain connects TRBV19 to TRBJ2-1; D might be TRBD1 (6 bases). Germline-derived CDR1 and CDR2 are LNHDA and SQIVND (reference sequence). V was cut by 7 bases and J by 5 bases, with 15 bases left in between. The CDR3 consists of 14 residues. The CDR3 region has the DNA TGTGCCAGTAAGGAAACAGGGTCCGACAATGAGCAGTTCTTC. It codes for CASKETGSDNEQFF. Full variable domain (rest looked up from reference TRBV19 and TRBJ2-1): DGGITQSPKYLFRKEGQNVTLSCEQNLNHDAMYWYRQDPGQGLRLIYYSQIVNDFQKGDIAEGYSVSREKKESFPLTVTSAQKNPTAFYLCASKETGSDNEQFFGPGTRLTVL.

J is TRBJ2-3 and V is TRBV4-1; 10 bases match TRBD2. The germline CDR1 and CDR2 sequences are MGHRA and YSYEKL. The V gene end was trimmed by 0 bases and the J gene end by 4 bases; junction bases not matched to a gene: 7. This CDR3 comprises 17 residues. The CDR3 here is CASSQERAGGWPDTQYF. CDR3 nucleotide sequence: TGCGCCAGCAGCCAAGAGCGAGCGGGAGGGTGGCCAGATACGCAGTATTTT.

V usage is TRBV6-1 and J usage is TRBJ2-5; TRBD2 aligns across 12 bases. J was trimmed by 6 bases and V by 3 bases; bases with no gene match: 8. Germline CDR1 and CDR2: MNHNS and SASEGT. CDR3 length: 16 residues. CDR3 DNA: TGTGCCAGCAGTGAGGGGACTAGCGGGTCTTTCCAGACCCAGTACTTC. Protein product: CASSEGTSGSFQTQYF.

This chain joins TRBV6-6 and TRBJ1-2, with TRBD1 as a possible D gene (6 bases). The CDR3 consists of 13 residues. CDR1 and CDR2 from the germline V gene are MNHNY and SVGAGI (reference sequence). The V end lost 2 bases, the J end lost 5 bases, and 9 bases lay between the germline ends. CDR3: CASSYPGAYGYTF. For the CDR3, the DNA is TGTGCCAGCAGTTACCCGGGGGCATATGGCTACACCTTC.

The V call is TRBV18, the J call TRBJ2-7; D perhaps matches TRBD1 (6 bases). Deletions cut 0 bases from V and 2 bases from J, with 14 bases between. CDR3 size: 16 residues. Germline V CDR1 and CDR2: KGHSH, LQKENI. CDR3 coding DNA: TGTGCCAGCTCACCACCGGTAACAGGGACCACCTACGAGCAGTACGTC. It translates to CASSPPVTGTTYEQYV.

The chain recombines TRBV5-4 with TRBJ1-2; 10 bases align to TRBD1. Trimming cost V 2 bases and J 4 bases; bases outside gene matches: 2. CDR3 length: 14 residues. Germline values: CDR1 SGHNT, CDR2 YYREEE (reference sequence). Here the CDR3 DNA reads TGTGCCAGCAGCTTACGGACAGGGGGCTATGGCTACACCTTC. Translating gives CASSLRTGGYGYTF.